One TCR beta chain is described in this entry. Its target is not known. This record belongs to a study of blood T cells in healthy people across ages. Regarding the study as a whole: While age rose, TCR beta diversity per million T cells dropped in a roughly linear way.

Together with a sample-barcoded 5' primer, a J-beta primer mix was included in a second PCR lasting about 7 to 11 cycles. TCRdb re-called the 5' RACE reads with MiXCR, one entry per CDR3 protein. The sample gives some 710,000 distinct CDR3 sequences, around 50% of which show up once; 15% to 20% is in the top ten. The CDR3 is made up of 13 amino acids. Germline CDR1 and CDR2: DFQATT and SNEGSKA (reference sequence). Drawn from each donor were roughly 10 milliliters of peripheral blood. Total RNA extracted from each sample amounted to at least 5.5 micrograms. The material sequenced was blood. This TCR was recovered from an elderly man in good health. The gene calls are TRBV20-1 and TRBJ2-4, with D uncertain. The tail of the sequence fits TRBJ2-7 better, so the J call may be wrong. CDR3 residues: CSASDLDPYEQYF. The CDR3 region has the DNA TGCAGTGCTAGTGATCTCGACCCCTACGAGCAGTACTTC.